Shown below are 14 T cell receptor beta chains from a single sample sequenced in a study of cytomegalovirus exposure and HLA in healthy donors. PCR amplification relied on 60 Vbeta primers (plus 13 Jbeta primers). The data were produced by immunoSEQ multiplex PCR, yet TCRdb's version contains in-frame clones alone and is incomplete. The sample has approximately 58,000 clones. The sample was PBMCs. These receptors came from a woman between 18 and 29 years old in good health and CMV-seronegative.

This CDR3 reads CASSPWDRGSNYGYTF. CDR3 sequence (DNA): TGTGCCAGCAGCCCATGGGACAGGGGATCTAACTATGGCTACACCTTC. The rearrangement links TRBV5-4 to TRBJ1-2; 10 nucleotides align to TRBD1. The ends lost 4 bases at V and 0 bases at J; junction bases unmatched: 6. The CDR3 is 16 residues long. Germline V lookup: CDR1 SGHNT, CDR2 YYREEE (reference sequence).

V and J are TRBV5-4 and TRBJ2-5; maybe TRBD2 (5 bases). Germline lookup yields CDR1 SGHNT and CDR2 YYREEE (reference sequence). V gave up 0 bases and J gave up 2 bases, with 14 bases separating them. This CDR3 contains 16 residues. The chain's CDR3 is CASSLGRLDSQETQYF. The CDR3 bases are TGTGCCAGCAGCTTGGGCCGGTTGGACTCTCAAGAGACCCAGTACTTC.

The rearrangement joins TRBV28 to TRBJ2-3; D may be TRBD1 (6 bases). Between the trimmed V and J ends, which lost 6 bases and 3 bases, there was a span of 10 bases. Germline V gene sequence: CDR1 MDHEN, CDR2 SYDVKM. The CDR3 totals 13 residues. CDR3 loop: CASSPDRTDTQYF. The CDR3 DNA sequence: TGTGCCAGCAGCCCCGACAGGACAGATACGCAGTATTTT.

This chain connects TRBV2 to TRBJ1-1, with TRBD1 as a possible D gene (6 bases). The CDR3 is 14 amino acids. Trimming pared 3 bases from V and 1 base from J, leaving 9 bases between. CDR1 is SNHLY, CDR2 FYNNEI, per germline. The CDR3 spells CASSERGPNTEAFF. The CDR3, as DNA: TGTGCCAGCAGTGAGCGGGGGCCGAACACTGAAGCTTTCTTT.

CDR3 DNA sequence: TGTGCCAGCAGCCCCAGAGTCGGGACTATCTCCTACGAGCAGTACTTC. Translation gives CASSPRVGTISYEQYF. The chain uses TRBV11-3 and TRBJ2-7, with 7 bases fitting TRBD2. Germline CDR1 reads SGHNT; CDR2 reads YENEEA. J gave up 0 bases and V 5 bases, and 10 bases lay outside the gene matches. The CDR3 length is 16 residues.

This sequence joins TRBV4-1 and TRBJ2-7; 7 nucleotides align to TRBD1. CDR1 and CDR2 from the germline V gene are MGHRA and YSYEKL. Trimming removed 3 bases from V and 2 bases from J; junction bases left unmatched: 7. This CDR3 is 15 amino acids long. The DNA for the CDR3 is TGCGCCAGCAGCCAGAGACAGGGTAACACCTACGAGCAGTACTTC. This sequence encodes CASSQRQGNTYEQYF.

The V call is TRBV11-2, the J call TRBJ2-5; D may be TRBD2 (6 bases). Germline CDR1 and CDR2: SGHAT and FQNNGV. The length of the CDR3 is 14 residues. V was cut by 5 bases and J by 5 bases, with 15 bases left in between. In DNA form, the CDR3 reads TGTGCCAGCAGCCGGGAGAACGGGCGGGAGACCCAGTACTTC. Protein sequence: CASSRENGRETQYF.

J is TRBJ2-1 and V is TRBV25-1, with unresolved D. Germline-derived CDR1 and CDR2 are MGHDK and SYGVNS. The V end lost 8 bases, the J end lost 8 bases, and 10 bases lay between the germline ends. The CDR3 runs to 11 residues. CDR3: CASCGKHEQFF. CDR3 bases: TGTGCCAGCTGCGGTAAACATGAGCAGTTCTTC.

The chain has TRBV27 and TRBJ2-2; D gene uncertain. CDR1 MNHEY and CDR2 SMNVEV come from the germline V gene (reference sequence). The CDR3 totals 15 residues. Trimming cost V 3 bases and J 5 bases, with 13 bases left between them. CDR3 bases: TGTGCCAGCAGTTTTTCTCCATTGCGGACCGGGGAGCTGTTTTTT. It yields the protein CASSFSPLRTGELFF.

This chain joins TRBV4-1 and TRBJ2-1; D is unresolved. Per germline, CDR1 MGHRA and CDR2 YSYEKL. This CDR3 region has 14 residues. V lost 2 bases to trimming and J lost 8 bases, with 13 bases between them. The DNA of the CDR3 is TGCGCCAGCAGCCAACGTCATAATGGGCATGAGCAGTTCTTC. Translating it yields CASSQRHNGHEQFF.

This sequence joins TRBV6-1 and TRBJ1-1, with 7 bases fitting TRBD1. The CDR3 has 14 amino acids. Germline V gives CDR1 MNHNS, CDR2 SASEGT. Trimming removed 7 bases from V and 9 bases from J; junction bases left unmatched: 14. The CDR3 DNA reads TGTGCCAGCAAGGAAGGGGGCGAAGTCTGGAAAGCTTTCTTT. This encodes CASKEGGEVWKAFF.

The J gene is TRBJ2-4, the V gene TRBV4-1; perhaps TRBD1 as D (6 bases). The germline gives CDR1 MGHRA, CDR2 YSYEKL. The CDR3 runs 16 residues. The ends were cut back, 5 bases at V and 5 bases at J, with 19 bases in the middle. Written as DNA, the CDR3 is TGCGCCAGCAGCGCCCTAACCCGGGACACGGAAAACATTCAGTACTTC. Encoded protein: CASSALTRDTENIQYF.

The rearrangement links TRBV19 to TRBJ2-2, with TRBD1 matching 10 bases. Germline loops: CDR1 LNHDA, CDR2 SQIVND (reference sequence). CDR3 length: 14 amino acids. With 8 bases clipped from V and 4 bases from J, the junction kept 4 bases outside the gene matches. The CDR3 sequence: CASGTGVSTGELFF. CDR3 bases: TGTGCCAGTGGGACAGGGGTTTCCACCGGGGAGCTGTTTTTT.

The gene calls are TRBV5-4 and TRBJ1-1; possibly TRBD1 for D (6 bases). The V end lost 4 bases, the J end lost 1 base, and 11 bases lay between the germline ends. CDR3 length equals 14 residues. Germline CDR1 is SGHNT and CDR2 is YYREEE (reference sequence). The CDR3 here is CASSRGQTNTEAFF. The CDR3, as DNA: TGTGCCAGCAGCCGAGGACAGACGAACACTGAAGCTTTCTTT.